This TCR beta chain was retrieved from a study of shared clonotypes between healthy human individuals. The wider study: Three CD4 naive, three CD4 memory, two CD8 naive and one CD8 memory plate were used per donor.

General observations from the study: Memory subsets generally showed lower estimated richness than naive subsets. Among several donors, about 4.6% of naive CD4 clonotypes were found in common.

The study ran the assay at deep level. Profiled with immunoSEQ multiplex PCR; TCRdb holds only in-frame clones, not every one. Of 500,000 or so clones listed, about 96% are singletons. Germline values: CDR1 LGHNT, CDR2 FRNRAP. The length of the CDR3 is 12 residues. Trimming stripped 7 bases from V and 5 bases from J, with 9 bases between. On this clone: Its antigen is not identified.

This chain connects TRBV12-5 to TRBJ1-5; D remains ambiguous. What was sequenced was naive CD4+ T cells sorted from blood. Subset here: CD45RA+ positively selected. This clonotype was sampled from a woman aged 30 to 39 in good health. CDR3 in amino acids: CASARDHQPQHF. The CDR3, as DNA: TGTGCTAGTGCCCGGGATCATCAGCCCCAGCATTTT.